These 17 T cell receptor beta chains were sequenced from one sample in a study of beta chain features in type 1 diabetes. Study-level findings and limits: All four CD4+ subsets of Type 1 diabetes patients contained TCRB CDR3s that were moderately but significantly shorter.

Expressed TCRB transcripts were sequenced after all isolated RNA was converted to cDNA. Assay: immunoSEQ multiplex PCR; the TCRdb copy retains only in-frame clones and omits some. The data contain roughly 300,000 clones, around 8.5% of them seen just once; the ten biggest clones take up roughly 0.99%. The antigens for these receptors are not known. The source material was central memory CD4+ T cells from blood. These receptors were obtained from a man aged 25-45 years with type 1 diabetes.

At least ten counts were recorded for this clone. The CDR3 nucleotides are TGTGCCAGCAGCCAACAGAATTACAATGAGCAGTTCTTC. Protein: CASSQQNYNEQFF. The rearrangement uses TRBV4-2 and TRBJ2-1; no clear D gene. The CDR3 contains 13 residues. V was pared by 2 bases and J by 4 bases, with 6 bases between. Germline-derived CDR1 and CDR2 are LGHNA and YNFKEQ.

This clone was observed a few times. CDR3 in amino acids: CATLSRTGGLNEQFF. CDR3 DNA: TGTGCCACCTTGAGCAGGACAGGGGGTCTGAATGAGCAGTTCTTC. The V and J genes are TRBV19 and TRBJ2-1; 10 bases are shared with TRBD1. This CDR3 has 15 residues. The V gene end was trimmed by 10 bases and the J gene end by 7 bases; junction bases not matched to a gene: 13. Germline V lookup: CDR1 LNHDA, CDR2 SQIVND (reference sequence).

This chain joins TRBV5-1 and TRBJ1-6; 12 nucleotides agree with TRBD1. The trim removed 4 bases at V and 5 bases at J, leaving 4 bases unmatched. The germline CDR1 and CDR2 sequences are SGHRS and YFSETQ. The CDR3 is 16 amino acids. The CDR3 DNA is TGCGCCAGCAGCCGCCGGGACAGGGGGCATAATTCACCCCTCCACTTT. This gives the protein CASSRRDRGHNSPLHF.

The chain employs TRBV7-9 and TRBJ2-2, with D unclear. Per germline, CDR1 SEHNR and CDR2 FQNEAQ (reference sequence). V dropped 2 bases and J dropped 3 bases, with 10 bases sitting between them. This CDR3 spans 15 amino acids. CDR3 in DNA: TGTGCCAGCAGCTTAAATACCTTGGACACCGGGGAGCTGTTTTTT. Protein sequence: CASSLNTLDTGELFF. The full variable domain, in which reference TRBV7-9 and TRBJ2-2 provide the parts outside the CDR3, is DTGVSQNPRHKITKRGQNVTFRCDPISEHNRLYWYRQTLGQGPEFLTYFQNEAQLEKSRLLSDRFSAERPKGSFSTLEIQRTEQGDSAMYLCASSLNTLDTGELFFGEGSRLTVL.

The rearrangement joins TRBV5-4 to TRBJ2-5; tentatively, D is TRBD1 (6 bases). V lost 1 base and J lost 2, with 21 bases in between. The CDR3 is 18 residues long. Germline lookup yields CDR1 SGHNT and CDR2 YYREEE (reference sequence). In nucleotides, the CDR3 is TGTGCCAGCAGCTTGTCCGTTTCGACGGACAGTTGGCAAGAGACCCAGTACTTC. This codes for CASSLSVSTDSWQETQYF.

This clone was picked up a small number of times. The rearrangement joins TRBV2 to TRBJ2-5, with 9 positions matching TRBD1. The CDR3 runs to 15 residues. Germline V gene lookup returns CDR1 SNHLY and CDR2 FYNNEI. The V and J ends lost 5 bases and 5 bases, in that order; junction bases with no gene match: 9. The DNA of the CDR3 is TGTGCCAGCAGTAGGGGGAACAGGGGGCAGGAGACCCAGTACTTC. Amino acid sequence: CASSRGNRGQETQYF.

CDR3 residues: CAISESTGQGVEQYF. The CDR3 nucleotides read TGTGCCATCAGTGAGTCTACGGGACAGGGAGTCGAGCAGTACTTC. The rearrangement links TRBV10-3 to TRBJ2-7, with TRBD1 matching 9 bases. Germline CDR1 ENHRY, CDR2 SYGVKD. The V segment lost 0 bases and the J segment 6 bases; nucleotides outside the gene matches: 6. This CDR3 has 15 amino acids.

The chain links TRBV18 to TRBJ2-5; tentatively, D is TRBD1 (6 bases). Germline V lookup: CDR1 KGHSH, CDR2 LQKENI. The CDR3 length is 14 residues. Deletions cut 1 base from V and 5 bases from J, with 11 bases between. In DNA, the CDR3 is TGTGCCAGCTCACCACTAGGGACAACGGAGACCCAGTACTTC. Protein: CASSPLGTTETQYF.

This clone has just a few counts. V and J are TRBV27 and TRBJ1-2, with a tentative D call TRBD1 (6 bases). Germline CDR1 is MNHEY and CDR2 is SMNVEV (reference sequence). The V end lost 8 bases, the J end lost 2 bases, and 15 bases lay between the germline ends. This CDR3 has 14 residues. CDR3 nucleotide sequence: TGTGCCAGCGGCCACAGGGATCCCAACTATGGCTACACCTTC. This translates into CASGHRDPNYGYTF.

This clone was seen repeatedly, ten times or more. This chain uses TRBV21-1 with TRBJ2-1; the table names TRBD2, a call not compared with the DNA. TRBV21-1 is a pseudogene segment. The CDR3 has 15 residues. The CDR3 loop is CAIRGGLRSYNEQFF. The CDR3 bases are TGTGCCATTCGCGGGGGCCTTCGCTCCTACAATGAGCAGTTCTTC.

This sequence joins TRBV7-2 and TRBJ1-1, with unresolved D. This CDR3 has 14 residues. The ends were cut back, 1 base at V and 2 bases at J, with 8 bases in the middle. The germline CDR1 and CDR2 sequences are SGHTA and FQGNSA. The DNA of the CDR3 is TGTGCCAGCAGCTTAGGTCAGATCAACACTGAAGCTTTCTTT. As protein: CASSLGQINTEAFF.

This chain's CDR3 is CASSGGSYNEQFF. CDR3 sequence (DNA): TGTGCCAGCAGTGGCGGATCATACAATGAGCAGTTCTTC. V and J are TRBV28 and TRBJ2-1, with D unresolved. Germline V gene lookup returns CDR1 MDHEN and CDR2 SYDVKM. Between the trimmed V and J ends, which lost 5 bases and 4 bases, there was a span of 9 bases. The CDR3 length is 13 residues.

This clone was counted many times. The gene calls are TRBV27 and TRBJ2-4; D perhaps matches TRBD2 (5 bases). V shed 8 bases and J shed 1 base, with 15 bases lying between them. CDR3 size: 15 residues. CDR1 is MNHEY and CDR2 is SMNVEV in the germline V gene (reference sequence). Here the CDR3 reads CASAPLTGAKNIQYF. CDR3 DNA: TGTGCCAGCGCGCCTCTGACGGGGGCCAAAAACATTCAGTACTTC.

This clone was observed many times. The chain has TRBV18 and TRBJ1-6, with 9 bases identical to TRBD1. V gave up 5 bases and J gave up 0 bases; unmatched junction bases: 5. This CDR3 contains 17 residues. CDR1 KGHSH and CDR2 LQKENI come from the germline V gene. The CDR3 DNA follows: TGTGCCAGCTCATCACAGGGGGCGGACTCCTATAATTCACCCCTCCACTTT. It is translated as CASSSQGADSYNSPLHF. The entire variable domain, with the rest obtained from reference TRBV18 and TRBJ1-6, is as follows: NAGVMQNPRHLVRRRGQEARLRCSPMKGHSHVYWYRQLPEEGLKFMVYLQKENIIDESGMPKERFSAEFPKEGPSILRIQQVVRGDSAAYFCASSSQGADSYNSPLHFGNGTRLTVT.

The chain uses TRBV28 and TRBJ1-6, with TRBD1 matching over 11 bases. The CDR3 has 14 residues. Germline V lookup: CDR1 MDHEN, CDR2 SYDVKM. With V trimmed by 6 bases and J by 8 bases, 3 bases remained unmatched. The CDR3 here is CASSRTGGYSPLHF. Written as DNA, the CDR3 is TGTGCCAGCAGCAGGACAGGGGGCTATTCACCCCTCCACTTT.

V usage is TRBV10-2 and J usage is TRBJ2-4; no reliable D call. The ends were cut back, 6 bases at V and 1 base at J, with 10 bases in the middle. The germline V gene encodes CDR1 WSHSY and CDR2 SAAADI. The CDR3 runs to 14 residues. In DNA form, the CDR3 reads TGCGCCAGCAGGCCTGGACCTGCCAAAAACATTCAGTACTTC. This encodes CASRPGPAKNIQYF.

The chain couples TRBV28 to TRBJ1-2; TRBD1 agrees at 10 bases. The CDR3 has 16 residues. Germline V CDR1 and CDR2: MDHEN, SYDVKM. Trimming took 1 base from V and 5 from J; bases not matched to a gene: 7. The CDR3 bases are TGTGCCAGCAGTTTATACACCGGGACAGGGGTTTATGGCTACACCTTC. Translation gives CASSLYTGTGVYGYTF.